The present entry profiles one TCR beta chain with its context. These data are taken from a study of blood T cell repertoires in COVID-19. The method was immunoSEQ multiplex PCR; TCRdb's version includes in-frame clones alone and lacks a portion of them. The table lists about 480,000 clones, over 75% of them singletons. The study recruited people aged about 18 to 90 years across about 25 US areas. Membership in each cohort depended on participant-reported clinical history. Germline V CDR1 and CDR2: MNHEY, SVGAGI. CDR3 length: 15 residues. Trimming took 7 bases from V and 3 from J, leaving 18 bases between them.

The genes are TRBV6-5 and TRBJ1-2, with a weak D call TRBD1 (6 bases). This sequence originates from a woman between 40 and 50 years old who had recovered from COVID-19. The sequenced sample consisted of PBMCs or T cells enriched from blood (not recorded which). CDR3 region: CASTKGGGVDYGYTF. For the CDR3, the DNA is TGTGCCAGCACCAAGGGGGGAGGGGTTGACTATGGCTACACCTTC.